What follows describes a single T cell receptor (beta chain). These data come from a study of blood T cell repertoires in COVID-19. Sequencing was performed with immunoSEQ multiplex PCR; in TCRdb, only in-frame clones are kept and a portion is missing. The sample yields around 220,000 clones, roughly 80% seen once. This CDR3 has 13 residues. V gave up 0 bases and J gave up 6 bases, with 9 bases separating them. The germline V gene encodes CDR1 SGHTA and CDR2 FQGNSA. Sequenced: peripheral blood. The origin of this receptor is a woman older than 75 with COVID-19, enrolled during active disease. The V and J genes are TRBV7-2 and TRBJ2-7, with D maybe TRBD2 (5 bases). This chain's CDR3 is CASSLAGGLEQYF. The CDR3 DNA follows: TGTGCCAGCAGCTTAGCGGGCGGACTCGAGCAGTACTTC. Full variable domain (missing parts from reference TRBV7-2 and TRBJ2-7): GAGVSQSPSNKVTEKGKDVELRCDPISGHTALYWYRQSLGQGLEFLIYFQGNSAPDKSGLPSDRFSAERTGGSVSTLTIQRTQQEDSAVYLCASSLAGGLEQYFGPGTRLTVT.